A selection of T cell receptor beta chains follows, all from one sample in a study of blood T cell repertoires in COVID-19. The repertoire was sequenced with immunoSEQ multiplex PCR; TCRdb's copy has only in-frame clones and lacks some. The sample shows a few hundred thousand clones, 88% of them seen only once. Material: PBMCs or T cells enriched from blood (not recorded which). These receptors were taken from a woman younger than 35 who had recovered from COVID-19. CDR3s include the opening cysteine and the closing phenylalanine or tryptophan. D genes are given only for firm matches. A row's size may be missing; if present it is once, few, many or a size class.

D gene	clone size	V gene	J gene	CDR3 protein	CDR3 DNA
NA	NA	TRBV11-2	TRBJ1-6	CASSLFRRGLNSPLHF	TGTGCCAGCAGCTTATTTCGGAGGGGTTTGAATTCACCCCTCCACTTT
TRBD1	once	TRBV6-2/TRBV6-3	TRBJ2-7	CASSQDRVDEQYF	TGTGCCAGCAGCCAGGACAGGGTTGACGAGCAGTACTTC
NA	NA	TRBV18	TRBJ1-5	CASSYQVRQPQHF	TGTGCCAGCTCATACCAGGTGCGTCAGCCCCAGCATTTT
NA	NA	TRBV30	TRBJ1-2	CAWSVGYPGNYGYTF	TGTGCCTGGAGTGTTGGGTATCCGGGGAACTATGGCTACACCTTC
TRBD1	NA	TRBV5-8	TRBJ2-1	CASRRRTGVNEQFF	TGTGCCAGCAGGCGTCGGACAGGGGTTAATGAGCAGTTCTTC
TRBD1	once	TRBV30	TRBJ1-1	CAWSVGGGSATAFF	TGTGCCTGGAGTGTAGGGGGCGGGTCGGCAACAGCTTTCTTT
NA	NA	TRBV6-5	TRBJ2-6	CASSLGSGANVLTF	TGTGCCAGCAGTCTAGGCTCTGGGGCCAACGTCCTGACTTTC
NA	NA	TRBV10-1	TRBJ2-3	CASSEGRVTDTQYF	TGCGCCAGCAGTGAGGGCAGGGTCACAGATACGCAGTATTTT
TRBD1	NA	TRBV11-2	TRBJ2-7	CASSGPTGGVSYEQYF	TGTGCCAGCAGCGGACCGACAGGGGGGGTCTCCTACGAGCAGTACTTC
NA	NA	TRBV28	TRBJ1-3	CASSRQGQISGNTIYF	TGTGCCAGCAGCCGGCAAGGACAGATCTCTGGAAACACCATATATTTT
NA	NA	TRBV28	TRBJ1-2	CASSLAGAGYGYTF	TGTGCCAGCAGTTTAGCAGGGGCCGGCTATGGCTACACCTTC
TRBD1	NA	TRBV30	TRBJ1-1	CAWSVGGGPEAFF	TGTGCCTGGAGTGTCGGAGGGGGCCCTGAAGCTTTCTTT
TRBD1	NA	TRBV7-3	TRBJ1-2	CASSSSSGTGRKEGYGYTF	TGTGCCAGCAGCTCATCATCCGGGACAGGGAGGAAGGAAGGCTATGGCTACACCTTC
NA	NA	TRBV11-1	TRBJ1-1	CASTMGGAEAFF	TGTGCCAGCACCATGGGAGGGGCTGAAGCTTTCTTT
NA	once	TRBV2	TRBJ1-1	CASSERENTEAFF	TGTGCCAGCAGTGAGAGGGAGAACACTGAAGCTTTCTTT
NA	NA	TRBV6-1	TRBJ2-5	CASSELGSVSPTQYF	TGTGCCAGCAGTGAATTGGGGAGTGTTTCGCCGACCCAGTACTTC
NA	few	TRBV28	TRBJ1-5	CASSSAGSGQPQHF	TGTGCCAGCAGTTCAGCAGGTTCGGGGCAGCCCCAGCATTTT
NA	NA	TRBV27	TRBJ1-5	CASSLSRGSNQPQHF	TGTGCCAGCAGTTTATCCAGGGGTAGCAATCAGCCCCAGCATTTT
NA	few	TRBV7-3	TRBJ1-5	CASSPFSNQPQHF	TGTGCCAGCAGCCCGTTTAGCAATCAGCCCCAGCATTTT
TRBD1	NA	TRBV7-2	TRBJ1-6	CASSFPGGGSPLHF	TGTGCCAGCAGCTTCCCAGGGGGTGGATCACCCCTCCACTTT
NA	NA	TRBV4-1	TRBJ1-6	CASSQGGRGKSDSPLHF	TGCGCCAGCAGCCAAGGCGGCAGGGGAAAATCGGATTCACCCCTCCACTTT
NA	NA	TRBV6-6	TRBJ1-1	CASSRSGMNTEAFF	TGTGCCAGCAGTCGATCCGGGATGAACACTGAAGCTTTCTTT
NA	few	TRBV6-5	TRBJ1-4	CASRSVLSNEKLFF	TGTGCCAGCAGGAGTGTCCTATCAAATGAAAAACTGTTTTTT
NA	NA	TRBV19	TRBJ2-7	CASSLSGNEQYF	TGTGCCAGTAGTCTGTCAGGGAACGAGCAGTACTTC
TRBD1	NA	TRBV27	TRBJ2-5	CASSLKEGQDQTQYF	TGTGCCAGCAGTTTAAAAGAGGGACAGGATCAGACCCAGTACTTC
NA	NA	TRBV28	TRBJ1-2	CASSLRSLYGYTF	TGTGCCAGCAGTTTGAGGAGCCTCTATGGCTACACCTTC
NA	NA	TRBV28	TRBJ2-7	CASSMTGGFYEQYF	TGTGCCAGCAGCATGACAGGTGGGTTCTACGAGCAGTACTTC
TRBD1	NA	TRBV5-1	TRBJ1-6	CASGGTGDSPLHF	TGCGCCAGCGGTGGGACAGGGGATTCACCCCTCCACTTT
TRBD1	NA	TRBV6-5	TRBJ1-3	CASTRQGSSGNTIYF	TGTGCCAGCACCCGACAGGGATCATCTGGAAACACCATATATTTT
TRBD2	once	TRBV7-2	TRBJ2-7	CASSSARTSGDLYEQYF	TGTGCCAGCAGCTCGGCCCGGACTAGCGGGGACCTCTACGAGCAGTACTTC
NA	NA	TRBV5-5	TRBJ2-3	CASSEDSVRGFRKDTQYF	TGTGCCAGCAGCGAGGACAGTGTGAGGGGATTTCGAAAAGATACGCAGTATTTT
TRBD1	NA	TRBV5-8	TRBJ1-1	CASSLGDRGGTEAFF	TGTGCCAGCAGCTTGGGGGACAGGGGAGGGACTGAAGCTTTCTTT
TRBD1	NA	TRBV7-2	TRBJ1-6	CASSLARDRGNSPLHF	TGTGCCAGCAGCTTAGCCAGGGACAGGGGAAATTCACCCCTCCACTTT
TRBD2	NA	TRBV5-1	TRBJ2-1	CASSTRTSYHNEQFF	TGCGCCAGCAGCACCCGGACTAGCTACCACAATGAGCAGTTCTTC
NA	NA	TRBV28	TRBJ1-5	CASSLRQGSNQPQHF	TGTGCCAGCAGTTTACGTCAGGGGAGCAATCAGCCCCAGCATTTT
TRBD2	NA	TRBV13	TRBJ2-1	CASSLGKLAGRNEQFF	TGTGCCAGCAGCTTAGGTAAACTAGCGGGCCGCAATGAGCAGTTCTTC
NA	NA	TRBV19	TRBJ2-3	CASSIVPSPADTQYF	TGTGCCAGTAGTATAGTCCCTAGCCCCGCCGATACGCAGTATTTT
NA	once	TRBV5-5	TRBJ2-2	CASSLERTNTGELFF	TGTGCCAGCAGCTTGGAGCGAACGAACACCGGGGAGCTGTTTTTT
NA	NA	TRBV6-5	TRBJ1-5	CASSRTPNQPQHF	TGTGCCAGCAGTCGGACTCCCAATCAGCCCCAGCATTTT
NA	NA	TRBV5-1	TRBJ1-2	CASSPSPGVVRGYTF	TGCGCCAGCAGCCCAAGTCCGGGGGTAGTACGAGGCTACACCTTC
NA	NA	TRBV6-1	TRBJ1-1	CASSFWNTEAFF	TGTGCCAGCAGTTTCTGGAACACTGAAGCTTTCTTT